Listed here are 20 T cell receptor beta chains from one sample, sequenced in a study of cytomegalovirus exposure and HLA in healthy donors. The study ran its PCR with 60 Vbeta and 13 Jbeta primers. Using immunoSEQ multiplex PCR, the repertoire was profiled, and TCRdb retains in-frame clones only, with some absent. The sample records about 150,000 clones, about four fifths being singletons. Sequencing input: PBMCs. The receptors here all came from a man aged 18 to 29 in good health and CMV-seronegative.

This clone was observed a single time. The genes are TRBV7-2 and TRBJ1-5, with a tentative D call TRBD1 (5 bases). This CDR3 has 15 amino acids. Per germline, CDR1 SGHTA and CDR2 FQGNSA. V lost 1 base to trimming and J lost 0 bases, with 7 bases between them. The CDR3, as DNA: TGTGCCAGCAGCTTAGTGGGGCATAGCAATCAGCCCCAGCATTTT. Translation: CASSLVGHSNQPQHF.

In the case of this clone: The sample has other DNA sequences that encode this CDR3 too. The chain carries TRBV6-5 and TRBJ2-3; D possibly corresponds to TRBD1 (5 bases). CDR1 is MNHEY, CDR2 SVGAGI, per germline. CDR3 length: 15 residues. Trimming took 2 bases from V and 0 from J, leaving 9 bases between them. The CDR3 spells CASSYAAGSTDTQYF. The CDR3 coding sequence is TGTGCCAGCAGTTACGCGGCAGGGAGCACAGATACGCAGTATTTT.

This chain joins TRBV18 and TRBJ1-5; 7 bases agree with TRBD1. The J segment lost 0 bases and the V segment lost 3 bases, leaving 8 bases of the junction unmatched. The CDR3 runs 17 residues. Germline CDR1 is KGHSH and CDR2 is LQKENI. The DNA for the CDR3 is TGTGCCAGCTCACCCAAAGGACAGGCGTATAGCAATCAGCCCCAGCATTTT. Translating gives CASSPKGQAYSNQPQHF.

This chain connects TRBV30 to TRBJ2-1; 9 bases fit TRBD2. V shed 0 bases and J 4 bases; nucleotides not matched to a gene: 4. CDR1 is GTSNPN and CDR2 is SVGIG in the germline V gene (reference sequence). The CDR3 has 15 residues. The CDR3 coding sequence is TGTGCCTGGAGTGTGTCAGCGGGGGGATACAATGAGCAGTTCTTC. Encoded protein: CAWSVSAGGYNEQFF. Combining the CDR3 with reference TRBV30 and TRBJ2-1 gives the whole variable domain SQTIHQWPATLVQPVGSPLSLECTVEGTSNPNLYWYRQAAGRGLQLLFYSVGIGQISSEVPQNLSASRPQDRQFILSSKKLLLSDSGFYLCAWSVSAGGYNEQFFGPGTRLTVL.

The genes are TRBV7-2 and TRBJ1-1, with a weak D call TRBD1 (5 bases). V was pared by 5 bases and J by 1 base, with 8 bases between. The CDR3 has 13 amino acids. Germline CDR1 is SGHTA and CDR2 is FQGNSA. The CDR3 region has the DNA TGTGCCAGCAGCGCAGACAGGAACACTGAAGCTTTCTTT. Translated: CASSADRNTEAFF.

The chain recombines TRBV10-3 with TRBJ2-1; 11 nucleotides line up with TRBD2. Germline V gene sequence: CDR1 ENHRY, CDR2 SYGVKD. CDR3 length: 13 amino acids. Trimming removed 11 bases from V and 5 bases from J; junction bases left unmatched: 5. CDR3 in DNA: TGTGCCGTTCTAGCGGGGGGCAACAATGAGCAGTTCTTC. It encodes CAVLAGGNNEQFF.

The chain has TRBV5-1 and TRBJ2-7; D possibly corresponds to TRBD1 (6 bases). V was clipped by 1 base and J by 3 bases, with 14 bases between them. CDR1 and CDR2 from the germline V gene are SGHRS and YFSETQ. The CDR3 spans 15 residues. The CDR3 DNA sequence: TGCGCCAGCAGCTTGTTCCCCGAGGGGGTCTACGAGCAGTACGTC. This encodes CASSLFPEGVYEQYV.

This clone was seen more than once but under ten times. This chain links TRBV2 with TRBJ1-6; no clear D gene. The V end lost 2 bases, the J end lost 9 bases, and 14 bases lay between the germline ends. Germline CDR1 reads SNHLY; CDR2 reads FYNNEI. This CDR3 contains 15 residues. The CDR3 coding sequence is TGTGCCAGCAGTGAATTGATCGGGTCTTCTTCACCCCTCCACTTT. Residues: CASSELIGSSSPLHF.

The chain carries TRBV6-1 and TRBJ2-5; 10 nucleotides line up with TRBD1. CDR3 length equals 14 residues. Germline V gene lookup returns CDR1 MNHNS and CDR2 SASEGT. V lost 8 bases and J lost 4; bases outside the gene matches: 7. CDR3 in amino acids: CASGSGQGGETQYF. The CDR3 DNA sequence: TGTGCCAGCGGCTCAGGACAGGGGGGAGAGACCCAGTACTTC.

V gene TRBV29-1 combines with J gene TRBJ2-2; D perhaps matches TRBD2 (6 bases). Germline V gives CDR1 SQVTM, CDR2 ANQGSEA. The CDR3 is 14 amino acids. The V and J ends lost 5 bases and 6 bases respectively, with 16 bases between them. This chain's CDR3 is CSVSRAGRSGELFF. The DNA for the CDR3 is TGCAGCGTTAGTAGGGCAGGGAGGTCCGGGGAGCTGTTTTTT.

The chain carries TRBV6-1 and TRBJ1-2; TRBD1 agrees at 7 bases. Unmatched junction bases numbered 14, after V lost 5 bases and J lost 8 bases. The CDR3 contains 15 residues. Germline V lookup: CDR1 MNHNS, CDR2 SASEGT. The CDR3 DNA is TGTGCCAGCAGTCTTGGGACAGCGGATGATGGGGGCTACACCTTC. Translated, it gives CASSLGTADDGGYTF.

CDR3 loop: CASSSIPGFAKNIQYF. The CDR3 DNA reads as TGTGCCAGCAGTTCCATCCCCGGTTTCGCCAAAAACATTCAGTACTTC. The V gene is TRBV27, the J gene TRBJ2-4, with D hard to call. CDR1 and CDR2 from the germline V gene are MNHEY and SMNVEV (reference sequence). This CDR3 has 16 residues. V lost 4 bases, J lost 1 base, and 14 bases lay in between.

V is TRBV19 and J is TRBJ1-3; D not certain. Trimming took off 4 bases at V and 3 bases at J, with 10 bases between the two ends. This CDR3 region has 14 residues. Germline V gene sequence: CDR1 LNHDA, CDR2 SQIVND (reference sequence). CDR3 protein: CASSKPGGGNTIYF. The CDR3 DNA reads TGTGCCAGTAGTAAACCGGGAGGTGGAAACACCATATATTTT. The variable domain in full, with the rest retrieved from reference TRBV19 and TRBJ1-3, is DGGITQSPKYLFRKEGQNVTLSCEQNLNHDAMYWYRQDPGQGLRLIYYSQIVNDFQKGDIAEGYSVSREKKESFPLTVTSAQKNPTAFYLCASSKPGGGNTIYFGEGSWLTVV.

The gene calls are TRBV28 and TRBJ1-3, with D possibly matching TRBD1 (6 bases). CDR1 is MDHEN and CDR2 is SYDVKM in the germline V gene. CDR3 length: 17 amino acids. Deletions cut 4 bases from V and 4 bases from J, with 20 bases between. CDR3 DNA: TGTGCCAGCAGTTGGCTCCTTACAGGGACATCAGGAAACACCATATATTTT. This translates into CASSWLLTGTSGNTIYF.

V usage is TRBV5-4 and J usage is TRBJ1-1, with TRBD1 identical over 7 bases. The CDR3 is 13 amino acids. Germline CDR1 is SGHNT and CDR2 is YYREEE (reference sequence). Germline trimming cut 7 bases from V and 1 base from J; bases unmatched to any gene: 4. In DNA, the CDR3 is TGTGCCAGCGGGGGACAGCCGAACACTGAAGCTTTCTTT. As protein: CASGGQPNTEAFF.

This clone was counted between two and nine times. This chain joins TRBV6-6 and TRBJ1-1; D gene uncertain. Germline CDR1 and CDR2: MNHNY and SVGAGI (reference sequence). The CDR3 sequence is 11 residues long. Trimming took off 7 bases at V and 1 base at J, with 4 bases between the two ends. CDR3 in amino acids: CASNTNTEAFF. DNA of the CDR3: TGTGCCAGCAACACGAACACTGAAGCTTTCTTT.

This clone appeared a single time. This chain uses TRBV15 with TRBJ1-4, with 7 positions matching TRBD1. Germline lookup yields CDR1 LNHNV and CDR2 YYDKDF (reference sequence). The CDR3 length is 17 residues. J gave up 0 bases and V 5 bases, and 9 bases lay outside the gene matches. This chain's CDR3 is CATSPLRQGATNEKLFF. The CDR3 region has the DNA TGTGCCACCAGCCCCCTGCGGCAGGGGGCAACTAATGAAAAACTGTTTTTT. The variable domain in full, completed from reference TRBV15 and TRBJ1-4, reads DAMVIQNPRYQVTQFGKPVTLSCSQTLNHNVMYWYQQKSSQAPKLLFHYYDKDFNNEADTPDNFQSRRPNTSFCFLDIRSPGLGDTAMYLCATSPLRQGATNEKLFFGSGTQLSVL.

The rearrangement links TRBV18 to TRBJ2-3; TRBD2 is a possible D gene (6 bases). Trimming shortened V by 6 bases and J by 1 base, and 14 bases separated the two germline ends. From germline, CDR1 is KGHSH and CDR2 LQKENI. This CDR3 has 15 residues. The CDR3 loop is CASSSWRGGTDTQYF. The DNA of the CDR3 is TGTGCCAGCTCCTCCTGGAGGGGTGGCACAGATACGCAGTATTTT.

V and J are TRBV5-8 and TRBJ1-2; tentatively, D is TRBD1 (6 bases). Between the trimmed V and J ends, which lost 3 bases and 8 bases, there was a span of 17 bases. This CDR3 region has 14 residues. The V gene's germline CDR1 is SGHTS and CDR2 YDEGEE. The CDR3 reads CASSSDSLRNGYTF. DNA of the CDR3: TGTGCCAGCAGCTCGGACAGTTTACGGAACGGCTACACCTTC.

The V gene is TRBV7-3, the J gene TRBJ2-5; TRBD1 might be the D (6 bases). The last part of the DNA fits TRBJ2-7 better; the J call may be wrong. This CDR3 has 13 amino acids. CDR1 is SGHTA and CDR2 is FQGTGA in the germline V gene. CDR3 sequence reads: CASSLDRRYEQYF. As DNA, the CDR3 is TGTGCCAGCAGCTTAGACAGGCGGTACGAGCAGTACTTC.